Listed below are T cell receptor beta chains from one sample, sequenced in a study of cytomegalovirus exposure and HLA in healthy donors. Generated by immunoSEQ multiplex PCR, the TCRdb table keeps only in-frame clones and is missing some. The repertoire consists of approximately 70,000 clones, with around 80% occurring once and the leading ten covering about 5.7%. The sequencing sample was made of PBMCs. Source of these receptors: a man in his fifties in good health and CMV-seronegative. The CDR3 runs from the conserved cysteine through the conserved F or W. A D gene is named only where the DNA matches it firmly. Expanded clones get a size class; other rows say once, few or many, or leave the size out.

clone size: once; V gene: TRBV7-8; J gene: TRBJ1-1; D gene: .; CDR3 protein: CASSLSGATEAFF; CDR3 DNA: TGTGCCAGCAGCTTATCAGGGGCCACTGAAGCTTTCTTT
clone size: .; V gene: TRBV6-1; J gene: TRBJ1-4; D gene: TRBD1; CDR3 protein: CASSDYRGQGEKLFF; CDR3 DNA: TGTGCCAGCAGTGATTACAGGGGGCAGGGGGAAAAACTGTTTTTT
clone size: .; V gene: TRBV5-1; J gene: TRBJ1-4; D gene: .; CDR3 protein: CASSPDSTALATNEKLFF; CDR3 DNA: TGCGCCAGCAGCCCGGACAGCACCGCTCTTGCAACTAATGAAAAACTGTTTTTT
clone size: .; V gene: TRBV4-1; J gene: TRBJ2-2; D gene: TRBD1; CDR3 protein: CASSQTDRVPRTGELFF; CDR3 DNA: TGCGCCAGCAGCCAGACGGACAGGGTGCCCCGAACCGGGGAGCTGTTTTTT
clone size: .; V gene: TRBV27; J gene: TRBJ1-3; D gene: TRBD1; CDR3 protein: CASRGRQGASTNF; CDR3 DNA: TGTGCCAGCAGGGGGAGACAGGGGGCCTCAACCAATTTT
clone size: .; V gene: TRBV19; J gene: TRBJ2-1; D gene: TRBD2; CDR3 protein: CASSIDAGLSYNEQFF; CDR3 DNA: TGTGCCAGTAGTATAGATGCGGGACTATCTTACAATGAGCAGTTCTTC
clone size: medium-sized; V gene: TRBV28; J gene: TRBJ1-1; D gene: .; CDR3 protein: CASSPLSRTEAFF; CDR3 DNA: TGTGCCAGCAGTCCCCTATCACGGACTGAAGCTTTCTTT
clone size: once; V gene: TRBV5-1; J gene: TRBJ2-7; D gene: TRBD2; CDR3 protein: CASSLGLAGDLVREQYF; CDR3 DNA: TGCGCCAGCAGCTTGGGACTAGCGGGGGACCTTGTACGCGAGCAGTACTTC
clone size: .; V gene: TRBV6-5; J gene: TRBJ1-2; D gene: .; CDR3 protein: CASSRRVDYGYTF; CDR3 DNA: TGTGCCAGCAGTCGCAGGGTCGACTATGGCTACACCTTC
clone size: once; V gene: TRBV5-4; J gene: TRBJ2-1; D gene: TRBD2; CDR3 protein: CASSQGLAISYNEQFF; CDR3 DNA: TGTGCCAGCAGCCAGGGACTAGCGATCTCCTACAATGAGCAGTTCTTC
clone size: .; V gene: TRBV30; J gene: TRBJ1-4; D gene: .; CDR3 protein: CAWNVQGSEKLFF; CDR3 DNA: TGTGCCTGGAATGTTCAGGGTTCCGAAAAACTGTTTTTT
clone size: once; V gene: TRBV6-5; J gene: TRBJ2-7; D gene: TRBD1; CDR3 protein: CAIRTGSYEQYF; CDR3 DNA: TGTGCCATAAGGACAGGGAGTTACGAGCAGTACTTC
clone size: few; V gene: TRBV4-2; J gene: TRBJ2-7; D gene: .; CDR3 protein: CASSQPGRTPYEQYF; CDR3 DNA: TGTGCCAGCAGCCAACCCGGGAGAACACCCTACGAGCAGTACTTC
clone size: few; V gene: TRBV4-3; J gene: TRBJ2-7; D gene: TRBD2; CDR3 protein: CATTPGLGTYEQYF; CDR3 DNA: TGCGCTACCACGCCGGGACTAGGGACCTACGAGCAGTACTTC
clone size: .; V gene: TRBV25-1; J gene: TRBJ2-2; D gene: .; CDR3 protein: CASSEFTQGNSGELFF; CDR3 DNA: TGTGCCAGCAGTGAATTTACCCAGGGTAACTCCGGGGAGCTGTTTTTT
clone size: few; V gene: TRBV9; J gene: TRBJ2-1; D gene: TRBD2; CDR3 protein: CASSIPGTNNEQFF; CDR3 DNA: TGTGCCAGCAGCATACCGGGGACTAACAATGAGCAGTTCTTC
clone size: .; V gene: TRBV6-5; J gene: TRBJ2-3; D gene: TRBD1; CDR3 protein: CASSYRGRGTDTQYF; CDR3 DNA: TGTGCCAGCAGTTACAGGGGGCGAGGCACAGATACGCAGTATTTT
clone size: .; V gene: TRBV2; J gene: TRBJ2-7; D gene: TRBD1; CDR3 protein: CASRKTGSSYEQYF; CDR3 DNA: TGTGCCAGCCGTAAGACAGGGAGCTCCTACGAGCAGTACTTC
clone size: .; V gene: TRBV13; J gene: TRBJ2-7; D gene: TRBD1; CDR3 protein: CASSTGDRGHEQYF; CDR3 DNA: TGTGCCAGCAGCACCGGGGACAGGGGCCACGAGCAGTACTTC
clone size: .; V gene: TRBV7-2; J gene: TRBJ2-3; D gene: .; CDR3 protein: CASSLEGAPSTDTQYF; CDR3 DNA: TGTGCCAGCAGCTTAGAGGGAGCGCCGAGCACAGATACGCAGTATTTT
clone size: .; V gene: TRBV28; J gene: TRBJ2-7; D gene: TRBD2; CDR3 protein: CASRTSGRGKLEQYF; CDR3 DNA: TGTGCCAGCAGGACTAGCGGGAGGGGGAAATTGGAGCAGTACTTC
clone size: .; V gene: TRBV4-2; J gene: TRBJ2-2; D gene: .; CDR3 protein: CASSPGGTPNTGELFF; CDR3 DNA: TGTGCCAGCAGCCCAGGGGGGACTCCGAACACCGGGGAGCTGTTTTTT
clone size: .; V gene: TRBV7-2; J gene: TRBJ2-1; D gene: TRBD2; CDR3 protein: CASSLRLAGESNEQFF; CDR3 DNA: TGTGCCAGCAGCTTACGGCTAGCGGGAGAGAGCAATGAGCAGTTCTTC
clone size: .; V gene: TRBV19; J gene: TRBJ1-4; D gene: .; CDR3 protein: CASRPVTDNNEKLFF; CDR3 DNA: TGTGCCAGTAGACCCGTGACTGATAATAATGAAAAACTGTTTTTT
clone size: .; V gene: TRBV27; J gene: TRBJ1-5; D gene: .; CDR3 protein: CASSIRRGGGLQPQHF; CDR3 DNA: TGTGCCAGCAGTATTAGAAGGGGAGGGGGACTACAGCCCCAGCATTTT
clone size: few; V gene: TRBV6-1; J gene: TRBJ1-2; D gene: TRBD1; CDR3 protein: CASNGQGIVYGYTF; CDR3 DNA: TGTGCCAGCAACGGACAGGGAATAGTCTATGGCTACACCTTC
clone size: .; V gene: TRBV11-2; J gene: TRBJ1-4; D gene: .; CDR3 protein: CASSLAGGGSNEKLFF; CDR3 DNA: TGTGCCAGCAGCTTAGCTGGGGGGGGAAGTAATGAAAAACTGTTTTTT